This is a list of T cell receptor beta chains from one sample in a study of blood T cell repertoires in COVID-19. Assay used: immunoSEQ multiplex PCR; TCRdb lists only in-frame clones, some missing. Here the sample spans about 230,000 clones, more than 75% being singletons. The material sequenced was peripheral blood. The receptor set was obtained from a man in his fifties with COVID-19, enrolled during active disease. The CDR3 runs from the conserved cysteine through the conserved F or W. Each record gives: D gene, V gene, clone size, J gene, CDR3 protein, CDR3 DNA. D genes are given only for firm matches. Size is omitted from some rows. Given values are once, few, many or a class for expanded clones.

>TRBD2|TRBV13|NA|TRBJ2-3
CASSFSGTSPTDTQYF
TGTGCCAGCAGCTTTTCCGGGACTAGCCCCACAGATACGCAGTATTTT
>TRBD1|TRBV5-6|NA|TRBJ1-2
CASSPYSGGGYGYTF
TGTGCCAGCAGCCCCTACTCAGGGGGCGGCTATGGCTACACCTTC
>NA|TRBV11-2|NA|TRBJ1-1
CASSPFGGQRTEAFF
TGTGCCAGCAGCCCCTTCGGGGGGCAAAGGACTGAAGCTTTCTTT
>NA|TRBV27|NA|TRBJ2-3
CASSLGQGSADTQYF
TGTGCCAGCAGTTTAGGTCAGGGTTCGGCGGATACGCAGTATTTT
>NA|TRBV20-1|NA|TRBJ1-4
CSASPGRNEKLFF
TGCAGTGCTAGTCCCGGGAGGAATGAAAAACTGTTTTTT
>TRBD1|TRBV6-6|NA|TRBJ1-5
CASTGTGGGQPQHF
TGTGCCAGCACCGGGACAGGGGGCGGGCAGCCCCAGCATTTT
>NA|TRBV24-1|NA|TRBJ2-1
CATSDGILVREQFF
TGTGCCACCAGTGATGGAATATTAGTGAGGGAGCAGTTCTTC
>NA|TRBV12-3/TRBV12-4|few|TRBJ1-1
CASSLSRTEAFF
TGTGCCAGCAGTTTAAGTCGGACTGAAGCTTTCTTT
>NA|TRBV10-1|NA|TRBJ2-1
CASSESALSYNEQFF
TGCGCCAGCAGTGAGTCCGCGCTATCCTACAATGAGCAGTTCTTC
>NA|TRBV2|NA|TRBJ2-1
CASSGVLGDEQFF
TGTGCCAGCAGTGGGGTATTGGGCGATGAGCAGTTCTTC
>NA|TRBV5-1|NA|TRBJ2-6
CASSFSGSSGANVLTF
TGCGCCAGCAGCTTCTCAGGTAGCTCTGGGGCCAACGTCCTGACTTTC
>TRBD1|TRBV12-3/TRBV12-4|NA|TRBJ2-5
CASRTGRETQYF
TGTGCCAGCAGGACAGGGAGAGAGACCCAGTACTTC
>NA|TRBV3-1/TRBV3-2|NA|TRBJ2-2
CASSQPGGPGELFF
TGTGCCAGCAGCCAACCCGGAGGGCCTGGGGAGCTGTTTTTT
>TRBD2|TRBV19|NA|TRBJ2-1
CASTTLAGERNEQFF
TGTGCCAGTACCACCCTAGCGGGAGAGAGGAATGAGCAGTTCTTC
>TRBD1|TRBV7-2|NA|TRBJ2-3
CASSPRTGVTDTQYF
TGTGCCAGCAGCCCCCGGACAGGGGTCACAGATACGCAGTATTTT
>TRBD2|TRBV11-2|NA|TRBJ2-5
CASSRGTSGAYYQETQYF
TGTGCCAGCAGCCGTGGTACTAGCGGAGCTTACTATCAAGAGACCCAGTACTTC
>TRBD1|TRBV5-1|NA|TRBJ1-6
CASTPGQNNSPLHF
TGCGCCAGCACCCCGGGACAGAATAATTCACCCCTCCACTTT
>NA|TRBV30|NA|TRBJ2-3
CAWSPWGAASTDTQYF
TGTGCCTGGAGTCCCTGGGGAGCGGCTAGCACAGATACGCAGTATTTT
>TRBD1|TRBV7-2|NA|TRBJ2-5
CASSSQGVQTQYF
TGTGCCAGCAGCTCCCAGGGGGTTCAGACCCAGTACTTC
>NA|TRBV2|NA|TRBJ2-2
CASSDRDTGELFF
TGTGCCAGCAGCGACCGGGACACCGGGGAGCTGTTTTTT
>NA|TRBV18|NA|TRBJ2-7
CASSKGGGLYEQYF
TGTGCCAGCTCCAAAGGAGGAGGGCTCTACGAGCAGTACTTC
>NA|TRBV27|NA|TRBJ2-7
CASSPSSGPYEQYF
TGTGCCAGCAGCCCATCCTCAGGCCCCTACGAGCAGTACTTC
>TRBD2|TRBV28|NA|TRBJ2-3
CASSPFRTSGTDTQYF
TGTGCCAGCAGCCCGTTTCGGACTAGCGGCACAGATACGCAGTATTTT
>NA|TRBV11-3|NA|TRBJ2-1
CASSSNDYNEQFF
TGTGCCAGCAGCTCTAACGACTACAATGAGCAGTTCTTC
>NA|TRBV7-3|NA|TRBJ2-3
CASSQGDTQYF
TGTGCCAGCAGCCAGGGGGATACGCAGTATTTT
>NA|TRBV7-3|NA|TRBJ1-1
CASSSTGTLRTEAFF
TGTGCCAGCAGCTCCACCGGGACACTTCGCACTGAAGCTTTCTTT
>NA|TRBV28|once|TRBJ2-2
CASSLILANTGELFF
TGTGCCAGCAGTTTAATTTTAGCGAACACCGGGGAGCTGTTTTTT
>TRBD1|TRBV5-1|few|TRBJ1-6
CASSQGQGSSPLHF
TGCGCCAGCAGCCAGGGACAGGGGTCGTCACCCCTCCACTTT
>TRBD1|TRBV11-2|NA|TRBJ1-1
CASWKTGLNTEAFF
TGTGCCAGTTGGAAGACAGGGCTTAACACTGAAGCTTTCTTT
>TRBD2|TRBV9|NA|TRBJ2-7
CASSVSQGLASDEQYF
TGTGCCAGCAGCGTATCTCAGGGACTAGCTTCAGACGAGCAGTACTTC
>NA|TRBV11-3|NA|TRBJ2-2
CASSLARAQGGELFF
TGTGCCAGCAGCTTAGCCCGGGCCCAGGGCGGGGAGCTGTTTTTT
>NA|TRBV28|few|TRBJ2-7
CASSRLARGPHSLYEQYF
TGTGCCAGCTCCAGGCTTGCGCGGGGGCCACATTCACTATACGAGCAGTACTTC
>NA|TRBV21-1|NA|TRBJ2-7
CASHHYRVNYEQYF
TGTGCCAGCCATCACTACAGGGTTAATTACGAGCAGTACTTC
>TRBD2|TRBV3-1/TRBV3-2|NA|TRBJ2-1
CASSPEGTSGYNEQFF
TGTGCCAGCAGCCCAGAGGGGACTAGCGGCTACAATGAGCAGTTCTTC
>TRBD1|TRBV19|NA|TRBJ1-6
CASSPTRFGTGGLNSPLHF
TGTGCCAGTAGTCCTACTAGATTCGGGACAGGGGGCCTTAATTCACCCCTCCACTTT
>TRBD2|TRBV19|NA|TRBJ2-7
CASSPTGTTPNEQYF
TGTGCCAGTAGTCCTACCGGGACTACTCCTAACGAGCAGTACTTC
>TRBD1|TRBV5-1|few|TRBJ2-7
CASSLAEVRTGYEQYF
TGCGCCAGCAGCTTGGCCGAAGTAAGGACAGGGTACGAGCAGTACTTC
>NA|TRBV2|NA|TRBJ1-5
CASSEATGSPFSNQPQHF
TGTGCCAGCAGTGAAGCAACAGGTTCCCCCTTTAGCAATCAGCCCCAGCATTTT
>NA|TRBV7-8|NA|TRBJ1-6
CASSSFLTGTSPLHF
TGTGCCAGCAGCTCGTTTTTAACAGGGACCTCACCCCTCCACTTT
>NA|TRBV10-3|NA|TRBJ1-4
CAISEGEGEKLFF
TGTGCCATCAGTGAGGGAGAGGGTGAAAAACTGTTTTTT
>NA|TRBV19|NA|TRBJ1-5
CASSFPGRGTQPQHF
TGTGCCAGTAGTTTCCCGGGGAGGGGCACGCAGCCCCAGCATTTT
>NA|TRBV19|NA|TRBJ1-1
CASSSVGGRTEAFF
TGTGCCAGTAGTTCGGTCGGGGGGCGGACTGAAGCTTTCTTT
>TRBD2|TRBV29-1|NA|TRBJ2-1
CSERDEREGNEQFF
TGCAGCGAAAGGGACGAGCGGGAGGGTAATGAGCAGTTCTTC